Shown below are 19 T cell receptor beta chains from a single sample sequenced in a study of blood T cell repertoires in COVID-19. Assay used: immunoSEQ multiplex PCR; TCRdb lists only in-frame clones, some missing. The sample lists roughly 150,000 clones, roughly 84% occurring once. Sequenced material: PBMCs or T cells enriched from blood (not recorded which). The receptor source for this set is a man between 65 and 85 years old who had been exposed to COVID-19.

The V gene is TRBV10-3, the J gene TRBJ1-5; D may be TRBD1 (6 bases). Germline V CDR1 and CDR2: ENHRY, SYGVKD. This CDR3 region has 14 residues. V lost 8 bases, J lost 4 bases, and 15 bases lay in between. CDR3 region: CAIAQGGGNQPQHF. The CDR3 bases are TGTGCCATCGCCCAAGGGGGGGGGAATCAGCCCCAGCATTTT.

In its sample, this clone was seen a few times. The V call is TRBV23-1, the J call TRBJ1-1, with D possibly TRBD1 on 6 matching bases. TRBV23-1 is recorded as an ORF, its role being uncertain. Between the trimmed V and J ends, which lost 2 bases and 1 base, there was a span of 11 bases. The CDR3 covers 15 residues. CDR3 in amino acids: CASSQPQTGNTEAFF. Here the CDR3 DNA reads TGCGCCAGCAGTCAACCTCAGACAGGGAACACTGAAGCTTTCTTT.

The chain joins TRBV12-2 to TRBJ1-4; the table names TRBD1, a call not compared with the DNA. TRBV12-2 is given as a pseudogene. The CDR3 is 12 amino acids. CDR3: CASRQGWEKLFF. CDR3 sequence (DNA): TGTGCAAGTCGCCAGGGTTGGGAAAAACTGTTTTTT.

This chain joins TRBV27 and TRBJ2-2; D may be TRBD1 (6 bases). V lost 4 bases and J 6 bases, leaving 18 bases between the germline ends. The CDR3 is made up of 16 amino acids. The germline V gene has CDR1 MNHEY and CDR2 SMNVEV (reference sequence). This CDR3 reads CASSSTYRVEAGELFF. The CDR3 nucleotides are TGTGCCAGCAGTTCGACCTACAGGGTTGAGGCCGGGGAGCTGTTTTTT.

The chain links TRBV4-1 to TRBJ1-5, with D possibly being TRBD1 (6 bases). Between the trimmed V and J ends, which lost 8 bases and 5 bases, there was a span of 16 bases. The CDR3 loop spans 14 amino acids. Looked up from germline, CDR1 is MGHRA and CDR2 is YSYEKL. The CDR3 spells CASGPGTNYQPQHF. In nucleotides, the CDR3 is TGCGCCAGCGGACCCGGGACAAATTATCAGCCCCAGCATTTT.

This rearrangement joins TRBV18 to TRBJ2-7; 7 bases match TRBD1. This CDR3 comprises 13 residues. Germline assignment: CDR1 KGHSH and CDR2 LQKENI. The ends lost 4 bases at V and 2 bases at J; junction bases unmatched: 2. The CDR3 sequence is CASSLGTAYEQYF. CDR3 coding DNA: TGTGCCAGCTCACTAGGGACAGCCTACGAGCAGTACTTC.

This clone was picked up a small number of times. The chain links TRBV7-2 to TRBJ2-7; possibly TRBD2 for D (6 bases). Trimming stripped 4 bases from V and 7 bases from J, with 17 bases between. CDR1 is SGHTA and CDR2 is FQGNSA in the germline V gene. The CDR3 loop spans 14 amino acids. CDR3 nucleotide sequence: TGTGCCAGCAGCTCCCGGGCGGGGCCCGTGGAGCAGTACTTC. Translating gives CASSSRAGPVEQYF.

The chain is built from TRBV5-1 and TRBJ2-5; 9 nucleotides align to TRBD2. The CDR3 loop spans 14 amino acids. The V gene end was trimmed by 4 bases and the J gene end by 4 bases; junction bases not matched to a gene: 5. CDR1 and CDR2 (germline): SGHRS, YFSETQ. The CDR3 DNA sequence: TGCGCCAGCAGCCCCGGGACTAGCACAGAGACCCAGTACTTC. This gives the protein CASSPGTSTETQYF.

This chain links TRBV6-1 with TRBJ1-1, with TRBD1 matching over 7 bases. Per germline, CDR1 MNHNS and CDR2 SASEGT. The CDR3 loop spans 15 amino acids. V was clipped by 1 base and J by 5 bases; unmatched bases: 7. CDR3 residues: CASSEEGASLTEAFF. CDR3 in DNA: TGTGCCAGCAGTGAAGAGGGGGCCTCCTTAACTGAAGCTTTCTTT.

This chain links TRBV5-1 with TRBJ2-5, with D perhaps TRBD2 (6 bases). CDR1 SGHRS and CDR2 YFSETQ come from the germline V gene. V shed 1 base and J shed 2 bases, with 15 bases lying between them. CDR3 length: 16 residues. The CDR3 reads CASSLTPGVQQETQYF. CDR3 DNA sequence: TGCGCCAGCAGCTTGACGCCGGGGGTGCAACAAGAGACCCAGTACTTC.

This clone was detected once. The rearrangement joins TRBV5-4 to TRBJ1-1, with D unresolved. V was shortened by 2 bases and J by 1 base, with 12 bases between the two germline ends. CDR1 and CDR2 (germline): SGHNT, YYREEE (reference sequence). This CDR3 is built from 15 residues. The CDR3 bases are TGTGCCAGCAGCTTCCCTGGGCAGAGGAACACTGAAGCTTTCTTT. Translation gives CASSFPGQRNTEAFF.

The V gene is TRBV7-9, the J gene TRBJ2-1; 13 nucleotides align to TRBD2. Germline values: CDR1 SEHNR, CDR2 FQNEAQ (reference sequence). This CDR3 spans 15 amino acids. Losses at the gene ends were 4 bases for V and 7 bases for J; bases not matched to a gene: 4. CDR3 in amino acids: CASSSTSGRGNEQFF. The CDR3 DNA sequence: TGTGCCAGCAGCTCAACTAGCGGGAGGGGAAATGAGCAGTTCTTC.

This chain connects TRBV10-1 to TRBJ2-7, with D hard to call. The V end lost 0 bases, the J end lost 6 bases, and 12 bases lay between the germline ends. Looked up from germline, CDR1 is WNHNN and CDR2 is SYGVQD (reference sequence). CDR3 length equals 14 residues. The CDR3 coding sequence is TGCGCCAGCAGTGAGTCAGCGACGCCGGTCGAGCAGTACTTC. It specifies CASSESATPVEQYF.

The genes are TRBV19 and TRBJ2-7; TRBD1 agrees at 8 bases. Trimming at V came to 5 bases and at J to 0 bases, leaving 6 bases not matched to a gene. The CDR3 sequence is 15 residues long. Germline V gene lookup returns CDR1 LNHDA and CDR2 SQIVND (reference sequence). CDR3 sequence reads: CASSVTGQDSYEQYF. CDR3 in DNA: TGTGCCAGTAGTGTTACGGGACAGGACTCCTACGAGCAGTACTTC.

The chain uses TRBV11-3 and TRBJ2-3; 8 bases map to TRBD2. V shed 3 bases and J 3 bases; nucleotides not matched to a gene: 2. Germline-derived CDR1 and CDR2 are SGHNT and YENEEA. The CDR3 has 14 amino acids. DNA for the CDR3: TGTGCCAGCAGCTTGGGGACTAGGACAGATACGCAGTATTTT. Translation gives CASSLGTRTDTQYF.

The chain has TRBV5-1 and TRBJ1-2; 8 bases agree with TRBD1. This CDR3 region has 14 residues. Germline assignment: CDR1 SGHRS and CDR2 YFSETQ. V lost 2 bases to trimming and J lost 7 bases; unmatched junction nucleotides: 7. CDR3 sequence reads: CASSLSDRGSGYTF. Written as DNA, the CDR3 is TGCGCCAGCAGCTTATCCGACAGGGGTAGTGGCTACACCTTC.

J is TRBJ1-5 and V is TRBV30; 7 bases match TRBD1. This CDR3 region has 15 residues. The V and J ends lost 4 bases and 1 base, in that order; junction bases with no gene match: 7. Looked up from germline, CDR1 is GTSNPN and CDR2 is SVGIG (reference sequence). The CDR3 coding sequence is TGTGCCTGGAACTCAGGGGGAGGAAGCAATCAGCCCCAGCATTTT. Protein product: CAWNSGGGSNQPQHF. Looking up the rest from reference TRBV30 and TRBJ1-5 gives the full variable domain: SQTIHQWPATLVQPVGSPLSLECTVEGTSNPNLYWYRQAAGRGLQLLFYSVGIGQISSEVPQNLSASRPQDRQFILSSKKLLLSDSGFYLCAWNSGGGSNQPQHFGDGTRLSIL.

The CDR3 sequence is CASSKGTSGGELFF. The CDR3 nucleotides read TGCGCCAGCAGCAAGGGGACTAGCGGCGGGGAGCTGTTTTTT. The V gene is TRBV5-1, the J gene TRBJ2-2; 11 bases are a match to TRBD2. The V segment lost 4 bases and the J segment 7 bases; nucleotides outside the gene matches: 3. Germline V gene data show CDR1 as SGHRS and CDR2 as YFSETQ. This CDR3 has 14 amino acids.

V usage is TRBV7-2 and J usage is TRBJ2-1; D gene uncertain. The germline V gene has CDR1 SGHTA and CDR2 FQGNSA. The CDR3 loop spans 12 amino acids. V was shortened by 2 bases and J by 8 bases, with 7 bases between the two germline ends. The CDR3 DNA follows: TGTGCCAGCAGCTTATGGAGAGATGAGCAGTTCTTC. This translates into CASSLWRDEQFF.